Here is one TCR beta chain with its context. A few counts support this clonotype. Its recognized antigen is unknown. Base qualities are not provided; no much larger clone lies one nucleotide away. This specimen belongs to a study of T cell repertoires in cytomegalovirus infection (dated by TCRdb to between 2017 and 2020). Looking at the study overall: Donor HLA type was relevant to the analysis, because carriage of CMV infection together with the matching HLA type was indicated by public TCR beta signatures. Study-level results and caveats: The ex vivo response was dominated by HLA-C-restricted CMV-specific TCR beta clonotypes, which also provided the single most frequent clonotype in two of eight donors. Carriers of CMV infection plus the relevant HLA type were discriminated by the cumulative frequency of public TCR beta family members in the study cohort and in an independent approximately 350-donor cohort.

V sheds 10 bases and J sheds 3 bases, leaving 15 bases between their ends. According to the germline V gene (reference sequence), CDR1 reads SEHNR and CDR2 reads FQNEAQ. Spanning cysteine to phenylalanine, the CDR3 consists of 13 amino acids. The retained sequence is limited to the CDR3, 39 bases, with the frame set at the first base. TCRdb names Illumina HiSeq 1500 as the instrument used. TCRdb reprocessed the public reads (quality trimming at Q25 with fastp, clone calling with MiXCR) and kept in-frame beta chains. Merged by CDR3 protein, the rows form single entries marked with the most common genes and DNA. The sample has 740,000 or so distinct CDR3 sequences on record, about 40% of them singletons. The ten largest account for about 2.8% of the sample.

The sequencing sample was made of PBMCs. Here the chain combines TRBV7-9 and TRBJ2-5; the D gene is possibly TRBD1, with 5 bases matching. The receptor comes from a human donor in good health (CMV status not recorded). Some clones in this sample may be carry-over from other donors' samples. The CDR3 here reads CATVRTYEETQYF. The bases are TGTGCCACCGTGCGGACATACGAAGAGACCCAGTACTTC.